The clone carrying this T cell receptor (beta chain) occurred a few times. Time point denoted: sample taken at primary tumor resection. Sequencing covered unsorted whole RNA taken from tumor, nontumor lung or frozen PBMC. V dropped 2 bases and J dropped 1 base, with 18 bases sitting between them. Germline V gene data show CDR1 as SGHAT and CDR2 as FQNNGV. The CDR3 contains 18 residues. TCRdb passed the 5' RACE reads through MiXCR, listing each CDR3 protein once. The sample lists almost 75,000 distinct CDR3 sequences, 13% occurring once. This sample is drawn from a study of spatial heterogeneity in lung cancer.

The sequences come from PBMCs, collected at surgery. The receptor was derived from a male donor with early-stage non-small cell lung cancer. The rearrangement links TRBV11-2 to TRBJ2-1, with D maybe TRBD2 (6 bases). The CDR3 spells CASSLRRLAALSYNEQFF. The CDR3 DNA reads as TGTGCCAGCAGCTTAAGAAGATTAGCGGCTCTGTCCTACAATGAGCAGTTCTTC.